This is a list of T cell receptor beta chains from one sample in a study of shared clonotypes between healthy human individuals. TCRdb's copy holds only in-frame clones and misses some; the assay was immunoSEQ multiplex PCR. The sample has more than 2 million clones, roughly 96% seen once. The sample was naive CD4+ T cells sorted from blood. All receptors derive from a man between 18 and 29 years old in good health. The CDR3 runs from the conserved cysteine through the conserved F or W. The D gene is left open where the match is weak. Not every row has a clone size; where given, it reads once, few, many or a size class.

size: once; V: TRBV5-4; J: TRBJ1-1; D: TRBD1; CDR3: CASSQGQGAGTEAFF; DNA: TGTGCCAGCAGCCAGGGCCAGGGGGCGGGCACTGAAGCTTTCTTT
size: .; V: TRBV28; J: TRBJ1-4; D: .; CDR3: CASSPSLPSRVFF; DNA: TGTGCCAGCAGCCCAAGTTTACCCTCAAGGGTGTTTTTT
size: .; V: TRBV9; J: TRBJ2-2; D: .; CDR3: CASSVGPGNTGELFF; DNA: TGTGCCAGCAGCGTAGGTCCAGGGAACACCGGGGAGCTGTTTTTT
size: .; V: TRBV6-1; J: TRBJ1-1; D: .; CDR3: CASRKGGTEAFF; DNA: TGTGCCAGCAGGAAAGGAGGGACTGAAGCTTTCTTT
size: .; V: TRBV4-3; J: TRBJ2-5; D: TRBD2; CDR3: CASSQGVSGRSETQYF; DNA: TGCGCCAGCAGCCAAGGGGTTAGCGGGAGGTCAGAGACCCAGTACTTC
size: .; V: TRBV7-2; J: TRBJ2-3; D: TRBD2; CDR3: CASSSLLGLAGRTDTQYF; DNA: TGTGCCAGCAGCTCCCTCCTTGGACTAGCGGGAAGGACAGATACGCAGTATTTT
size: .; V: TRBV5-1; J: TRBJ2-1; D: TRBD1; CDR3: CASSLQGENSYNEQFF; DNA: TGCGCCAGCAGCTTACAGGGGGAAAATTCCTACAATGAGCAGTTCTTC
size: once; V: TRBV7-2; J: TRBJ1-1; D: .; CDR3: CASSQGPYRQNTEAFF; DNA: TGTGCCAGCAGCCAAGGACCGTACAGACAGAACACTGAAGCTTTCTTT
size: .; V: TRBV2; J: TRBJ1-2; D: .; CDR3: CASSVGGYGYTF; DNA: TGTGCCAGCAGTGTTGGAGGCTATGGCTACACCTTC
size: .; V: TRBV7-7; J: TRBJ2-3; D: .; CDR3: CASSSRGGTDTQYF; DNA: TGTGCTAGCAGCTCCCGAGGGGGCACAGATACGCAGTATTTT
size: .; V: TRBV10-3; J: TRBJ1-5; D: .; CDR3: CATSTLSVNQPQHF; DNA: TGTGCCACCTCTACACTGTCCGTTAATCAGCCCCAGCATTTT
size: .; V: TRBV5-4; J: TRBJ1-4; D: .; CDR3: CASSLAGTAFNEKLFF; DNA: TGTGCCAGCAGCTTGGCTGGGACGGCCTTTAATGAAAAACTGTTTTTT
size: .; V: TRBV28; J: TRBJ1-1; D: TRBD1; CDR3: CASSLSDRASTEAFF; DNA: TGTGCCAGCAGTTTATCGGACAGGGCTTCTACTGAAGCTTTCTTT
size: .; V: TRBV4-3; J: TRBJ2-7; D: TRBD2; CDR3: CASSQALAGGPYEQYF; DNA: TGCGCCAGCAGCCAAGCACTAGCGGGAGGGCCCTACGAGCAGTACTTC
size: .; V: TRBV10-3; J: TRBJ2-7; D: TRBD1; CDR3: CAISPGQSPYEQYF; DNA: TGTGCCATCAGTCCGGGACAGTCACCTTACGAGCAGTACTTC
size: .; V: TRBV25-1; J: TRBJ2-3; D: .; CDR3: CASVLSQEDTQYF; DNA: TGTGCCAGCGTTCTGTCTCAGGAAGATACGCAGTATTTT
size: .; V: TRBV18; J: TRBJ1-5; D: .; CDR3: CASSPKADHNQPQHF; DNA: TGTGCCAGCTCACCTAAGGCTGACCACAATCAGCCCCAGCATTTT
size: .; V: TRBV11-2; J: TRBJ1-6; D: .; CDR3: CASSLEDSWSPLHF; DNA: TGTGCCAGCAGCTTAGAGGACAGCTGGTCACCCCTCCACTTT
size: .; V: TRBV18; J: TRBJ2-2; D: TRBD2; CDR3: CASSQTGGNTGELFF; DNA: TGTGCCAGCTCACAGACGGGGGGAAACACCGGGGAGCTGTTTTTT
size: .; V: TRBV7-2; J: TRBJ2-1; D: TRBD2; CDR3: CASSPHSGRSYNEQFF; DNA: TGTGCCAGCAGCCCTCATAGCGGGCGCTCCTACAATGAGCAGTTCTTC
size: .; V: TRBV6-1; J: TRBJ2-3; D: TRBD2; CDR3: CASSEVTGGSTDTQYF; DNA: TGTGCCAGCAGTGAAGTAACGGGGGGAAGCACAGATACGCAGTATTTT
size: once; V: TRBV6-1; J: TRBJ2-7; D: TRBD1; CDR3: CASRSGGDRDGEQYF; DNA: TGTGCCAGCAGGTCCGGAGGGGACAGGGATGGCGAGCAGTACTTC
size: .; V: TRBV11-3; J: TRBJ1-5; D: TRBD1; CDR3: CASRFQGDREDQPQHF; DNA: TGTGCCAGCAGATTTCAGGGGGACAGGGAAGATCAGCCCCAGCATTTT
size: .; V: TRBV14; J: TRBJ2-3; D: .; CDR3: CASSQAPLRRSTDTQYF; DNA: TGTGCCAGCAGCCAAGCCCCCCTGAGGCGTAGCACAGATACGCAGTATTTT
size: .; V: TRBV6-1; J: TRBJ1-2; D: TRBD1; CDR3: CASSFTGGNYGYTF; DNA: TGTGCCAGCAGCTTCACAGGGGGGAACTATGGCTACACCTTC
size: .; V: TRBV7-9; J: TRBJ1-2; D: TRBD1; CDR3: CASSLAQGANGYTF; DNA: TGTGCCAGCAGCTTAGCGCAGGGGGCGAATGGCTACACCTTC
size: .; V: TRBV6-5; J: TRBJ2-6; D: .; CDR3: CASSSTGSGANVLTF; DNA: TGTGCCAGCAGTTCCACAGGTTCTGGGGCCAACGTCCTGACTTTC
size: .; V: TRBV4-1; J: TRBJ1-6; D: .; CDR3: CASSQDGLKESPLHF; DNA: TGCGCCAGCAGCCAAGACGGCTTGAAGGAATCACCCCTCCACTTT
size: .; V: TRBV27; J: TRBJ1-2; D: TRBD1; CDR3: CASSLYTGDYGYTF; DNA: TGTGCCAGCAGTCTCTATACAGGGGACTATGGCTACACCTTC
size: .; V: TRBV29-1; J: TRBJ2-3; D: .; CDR3: CSVSGSWSTDTQYF; DNA: TGCAGCGTTTCGGGGAGTTGGAGCACAGATACGCAGTATTTT
size: .; V: TRBV28; J: TRBJ2-5; D: .; CDR3: CASSSRRGTETQYF; DNA: TGTGCCAGCAGTTCGAGGAGGGGGACGGAGACCCAGTACTTC
size: .; V: TRBV5-1; J: TRBJ2-2; D: TRBD1; CDR3: CASTRQGIGTGELFF; DNA: TGCGCCAGCACCAGACAGGGTATAGGCACCGGGGAGCTGTTTTTT
size: .; V: TRBV7-9; J: TRBJ2-5; D: TRBD2; CDR3: CASSWTSGVQETQYF; DNA: TGTGCCAGCAGTTGGACTAGCGGAGTTCAAGAGACCCAGTACTTC
size: .; V: TRBV2; J: TRBJ1-1; D: TRBD1; CDR3: CASSAGTWTGWGNTEAFF; DNA: TGTGCCAGCAGTGCGGGAACGTGGACAGGGTGGGGGAACACTGAAGCTTTCTTT
size: .; V: TRBV7-8; J: TRBJ2-7; D: .; CDR3: CASSLAGRSVNYEQYF; DNA: TGTGCCAGCAGCTTAGCGGGCCGGAGCGTCAATTACGAGCAGTACTTC
size: once; V: TRBV7-2; J: TRBJ2-7; D: TRBD2; CDR3: CASTVGILAGGSSYEQYF; DNA: TGTGCCAGCACCGTGGGAATACTAGCGGGAGGGAGCTCCTACGAGCAGTACTTC
size: .; V: TRBV5-6; J: TRBJ1-5; D: .; CDR3: CASSVGSGLGQPQHF; DNA: TGTGCCAGCAGCGTGGGTTCCGGGTTAGGGCAGCCCCAGCATTTT
size: .; V: TRBV5-4; J: TRBJ2-2; D: TRBD2; CDR3: CASSREDASTGELFF; DNA: TGTGCCAGCAGCCGGGAGGACGCGAGCACCGGGGAGCTGTTTTTT
size: .; V: TRBV18; J: TRBJ2-5; D: TRBD2; CDR3: CASSPHPRGGETQYF; DNA: TGTGCCAGCTCACCACACCCGCGCGGGGGGGAGACCCAGTACTTC
size: .; V: TRBV2; J: TRBJ1-5; D: .; CDR3: CASSEERQPNQPQHF; DNA: TGTGCCAGCAGTGAAGAGCGGCAGCCCAATCAGCCCCAGCATTTT
size: once; V: TRBV18; J: TRBJ1-6; D: .; CDR3: CASSFTDQINSPLHF; DNA: TGTGCCAGCTCCTTCACGGACCAAATTAATTCACCCCTCCACTTT